The 29 T cell receptor beta chains given below trace back to one sample, sequenced in a study of CD8 T cells in ankylosing spondylitis. From the 5' RACE reads, TCRdb called clonotypes with MiXCR, one entry per CDR3 protein. In the table there are fewer than 400,000 distinct CDR3 sequences, 14% to 15% of which are singletons. The sample consisted of blood, either unsorted or a sorted T cell fraction (not recorded which). Receptors originate from a male donor with ankylosing spondylitis or in good health (not recorded which).

This clonotype was seen a handful of times. V and J are TRBV28 and TRBJ1-2; no firm D call. CDR1 is MDHEN and CDR2 is SYDVKM in the germline V gene. V was pared by 4 bases and J by 0 bases, with 9 bases between. CDR3 size: 14 residues. The CDR3 DNA is TGTGCCAGCAGTTCCGGTCGAGCTAACTATGGCTACACCTTC. Amino acids: CASSSGRANYGYTF.

This clonotype was detected only a few times. V is TRBV5-1 and J is TRBJ2-7; 9 bases align to TRBD2. Germline CDR1 reads SGHRS; CDR2 reads YFSETQ. V lost 0 bases and J lost 13; bases outside the gene matches: 8. The CDR3 is made up of 13 amino acids. The CDR3 DNA sequence: TGCGCCAGCAGCTTGGCCCCGGGACTAGCTGTCTACTTC. Its protein is CASSLAPGLAVYF.

This clonotype was observed a handful of times. The chain uses TRBV12-3 or TRBV12-4 and TRBJ2-1; D tentatively fits TRBD1 or TRBD2 (6 bases each). CDR3 length: 14 amino acids. The V gene lost 3 bases and the J gene lost 6 bases, with 12 bases spanning the gap. CDR3: CASSFGGQPNEQFF. CDR3 coding DNA: TGTGCCAGCAGTTTTGGGGGGCAGCCCAATGAGCAGTTCTTC.

CDR3 sequence: CSVESGGGTEAFF. CDR3 DNA sequence: TGCAGCGTTGAATCTGGGGGTGGCACTGAAGCTTTCTTT. The V and J genes are TRBV29-1 and TRBJ1-1, with D maybe TRBD1 (5 bases). V was clipped by 2 bases and J by 4 bases, with 11 bases between them. The CDR3 runs 13 residues. In germline, CDR1 is SQVTM, CDR2 ANQGSEA.

Many counts were recorded for this clonotype. The chain links TRBV2 to TRBJ2-3; D may match TRBD1 or TRBD2 (5 bases each). The CDR3 is 12 amino acids. In germline, CDR1 is SNHLY, CDR2 FYNNEI. With 8 bases removed from V and 6 bases from J, the gap between germline ends came to 12 bases. CDR3 amino acids: CASWKGSDTQYF. The CDR3 nucleotides are TGTGCCAGCTGGAAGGGGAGCGATACGCAGTATTTT.

CDR3 DNA: TGTGCCAGCTCACCGTACACCACCTACGAGCAGTACTTC. Translating it yields CASSPYTTYEQYF. This chain links TRBV18 with TRBJ2-7; D is uncertain. Germline lookup yields CDR1 KGHSH and CDR2 LQKENI. The V end lost 3 bases, the J end lost 2 bases, and 8 bases lay between the germline ends. This CDR3 spans 13 amino acids.

This clonotype occurred a few times. The V call is TRBV5-1, the J call TRBJ2-7; 10 bases align to TRBD2. The J segment lost 5 bases and the V segment lost 4 bases, leaving 3 bases of the junction unmatched. The length of the CDR3 is 13 residues. CDR1 is SGHRS, CDR2 YFSETQ, per germline. The CDR3 DNA is TGCGCCAGCAGCCTGGGACTAGCGAACGAGCAGTACTTC. It codes for CASSLGLANEQYF.

This chain connects TRBV7-2 to TRBJ2-4; 7 bases fit TRBD2. The CDR3 is 17 residues long. Germline loops: CDR1 SGHTA, CDR2 FQGNSA. With V trimmed by 1 base and J by 0 bases, 6 bases remained unmatched. CDR3 loop: CASSLVWEGLAKNIQYF. The CDR3 nucleotides are TGTGCCAGCAGCTTAGTATGGGAGGGGCTAGCCAAAAACATTCAGTACTTC.

This clonotype has a handful of counts. This sequence joins TRBV7-8 and TRBJ1-1; the D is unclear. Germline CDR1 SGHVS, CDR2 FQNEAQ. The CDR3 is 14 amino acids. Trimming took 4 bases from V and 4 from J, leaving 13 bases between them. For the CDR3, the DNA is TGTGCCAGCAGCTCGGCGACCCGAGGCACTGAAGCTTTCTTT. Encoded protein: CASSSATRGTEAFF.

This clonotype appeared many times. The chain recombines TRBV20-1 with TRBJ1-4, with a weak D call TRBD1 (5 bases). The CDR3 is 15 amino acids. CDR1 and CDR2 (germline): DFQATT, SNEGSKA (reference sequence). V was shortened by 0 bases and J by 4 bases, with 12 bases between the two germline ends. The CDR3 region is CSAREGGGLNEKLFF. In DNA, the CDR3 is TGCAGTGCTAGAGAGGGGGGAGGCCTTAATGAAAAACTGTTTTTT.

This clonotype was seen only a few times. The rearrangement uses TRBV5-1 and TRBJ1-2; unclear D gene. The CDR3 sequence is 11 residues long. Looked up from germline, CDR1 is SGHRS and CDR2 is YFSETQ. V was cut by 5 bases and J by 6 bases, with 8 bases left in between. CDR3 bases: TGCGCCAGCAGTTCTAGGGATGGCTACACCTTC. This gives the protein CASSSRDGYTF.

This clonotype was seen only a few times. This sequence joins TRBV10-2 and TRBJ2-2; either TRBD1 or TRBD2 may fit D (5 bases each). Looked up from germline, CDR1 is WSHSY and CDR2 is SAAADI. V lost 6 bases, J lost 0 bases, and 14 bases lay in between. This CDR3 is built from 16 residues. The CDR3 sequence is CASRPRDQPNTGELFF. In nucleotides, the CDR3 is TGCGCCAGCAGACCTAGGGACCAACCGAACACCGGGGAGCTGTTTTTT.

The rearrangement uses TRBV12-3 or TRBV12-4 and TRBJ1-1; 10 bases are a match to TRBD1. J gave up 3 bases and V 5 bases, and 9 bases lay outside the gene matches. The CDR3 covers 16 residues. This CDR3 is CASSLTFGQGDTEAFF. As DNA, the CDR3 is TGTGCCAGCAGTCTAACCTTTGGACAGGGGGACACTGAAGCTTTCTTT.

CDR3 residues: CASSYSLGNTEAFF. CDR3 DNA sequence: TGTGCCAGCAGTTACTCTCTTGGGAACACTGAAGCTTTCTTT. The chain joins TRBV6-2 or TRBV6-3 to TRBJ1-1; D is unclear. The V end lost 0 bases, the J end lost 1 base, and 6 bases lay between the germline ends. The CDR3 extends over 14 amino acids. Per germline, CDR1 MNHEY and CDR2 SVGEGT.

This clonotype turned up a few times. The rearrangement joins TRBV6-1 to TRBJ1-5; 9 positions agree with TRBD1. CDR1 MNHNS and CDR2 SASEGT come from the germline V gene. Losses at the gene ends were 6 bases for V and 1 base for J; bases not matched to a gene: 4. CDR3 size: 15 residues. The CDR3 DNA follows: TGTGCCAGCAGAGGGACAGGGCGAAGCAATCAGCCCCAGCATTTT. This sequence encodes CASRGTGRSNQPQHF.

The chain is built from TRBV5-1 and TRBJ2-3, with TRBD1 matching over 10 bases. Germline V gives CDR1 SGHRS, CDR2 YFSETQ. V lost 1 base and J lost 6; bases outside the gene matches: 8. CDR3 size: 16 residues. DNA of the CDR3: TGCGCCAGCAGCTTGAGCCCGACAGGGGGCCCGGATACGCAGTATTTT. Translating it yields CASSLSPTGGPDTQYF.

The chain uses TRBV18 and TRBJ2-5, with TRBD2 matching over 11 bases. Germline V gives CDR1 KGHSH, CDR2 LQKENI. This CDR3 has 16 amino acids. J lost 7 bases, V lost 3 bases, and 10 bases had no gene match. The CDR3 coding sequence is TGTGCCAGCTCACCGGCTAGCGGGGGGCCAGCAGGGACCCAGTACTTC. Translated: CASSPASGGPAGTQYF.

This clonotype was seen more than once but under ten times. The chain employs TRBV20-1 and TRBJ1-4, with D perhaps matching TRBD1 (6 bases). CDR3 length equals 15 residues. Germline V gene sequence: CDR1 DFQATT, CDR2 SNEGSKA (reference sequence). V was trimmed by 4 bases and J by 7 bases, leaving 19 bases between them. In nucleotides, the CDR3 is TGCAGTGCTACCGGGTATGGGGGCGCGGGTGAAAAACTGTTTTTT. This sequence encodes CSATGYGGAGEKLFF.

This clonotype was observed a few times. This chain connects TRBV10-3 to TRBJ2-7; 9 nucleotides align to TRBD1. Germline-derived CDR1 and CDR2 are ENHRY and SYGVKD. Unmatched junction bases numbered 4, after V lost 2 bases and J lost 2 bases. This CDR3 spans 15 amino acids. The CDR3 reads CAISETGQGTYEQYF. The CDR3 DNA follows: TGTGCCATCAGTGAGACGGGACAGGGAACCTACGAGCAGTACTTC.

This clonotype has a count of ten or more. The chain carries TRBV29-1 and TRBJ2-5, with D perhaps matching TRBD1 or TRBD2 (5 bases each). From germline, CDR1 is SQVTM and CDR2 ANQGSEA. The CDR3 length is 15 residues. Trimming removed 4 bases from V and 4 bases from J, with 19 bases in between. CDR3 DNA: TGCAGCGTTGGAGGGCAGGGATGGTCGGGAGAGACCCAGTACTTC. As protein: CSVGGQGWSGETQYF.

This clonotype has just a few counts. V is TRBV20-1 and J is TRBJ2-1; 9 nucleotides match TRBD1. V lost 2 bases and J lost 9; bases outside the gene matches: 11. Germline CDR1 DFQATT, CDR2 SNEGSKA (reference sequence). This CDR3 comprises 15 residues. CDR3 DNA sequence: TGCAGTGCTAGACTCCCTACCGGGACAGGGACTGAGCAGTTCTTC. Residues: CSARLPTGTGTEQFF.

This clonotype was seen a few times. The rearrangement uses TRBV6-1 and TRBJ1-5, with D hard to call. V gave up 6 bases and J gave up 0 bases, with 9 bases separating them. Looked up from germline, CDR1 is MNHNS and CDR2 is SASEGT. The CDR3 is 14 residues long. The CDR3 nucleotides are TGTGCCAGCAGGCGCAGTGATAGCAATCAGCCCCAGCATTTT. Encoded protein: CASRRSDSNQPQHF.

This clonotype has just a few counts. This chain joins TRBV20-1 and TRBJ2-5, with 13 positions matching TRBD2. Germline CDR1 reads DFQATT; CDR2 reads SNEGSKA (reference sequence). V lost 6 bases to trimming and J lost 4 bases; unmatched junction nucleotides: 11. The CDR3 loop spans 16 amino acids. CDR3 nucleotides: TGCAGTGCCATTACTTCCGGGACTAGCGGGATAGAGACCCAGTACTTC. Its translation is CSAITSGTSGIETQYF.

The rearrangement uses TRBV20-1 and TRBJ1-4, with 8 bases that match TRBD1. V trimming: 4 bases; J trimming: 7 bases; junction bases outside the gene matches: 14. The germline V gene has CDR1 DFQATT and CDR2 SNEGSKA (reference sequence). The CDR3 contains 16 residues. Here the CDR3 DNA reads TGCAGTGCTACCCCGGACAGGGTCTGGGAGGGTGAAAAACTGTTTTTT. Translating gives CSATPDRVWEGEKLFF.

This clonotype has a handful of counts. J is TRBJ2-1 and V is TRBV18; perhaps TRBD2 as D (5 bases). Between the trimmed V and J ends, which lost 6 bases and 3 bases, there was a span of 12 bases. The germline CDR1 and CDR2 sequences are KGHSH and LQKENI. The CDR3 has 14 amino acids. CDR3: CASSMASGYNEQFF. DNA of the CDR3: TGTGCCAGCTCTATGGCCAGCGGCTACAATGAGCAGTTCTTC.

In DNA form, the CDR3 reads TGTGCCAGCAGTTTGGGGGGGCTTGAGCAGTTCTTC. It specifies CASSLGGLEQFF. The chain recombines TRBV12-3 or TRBV12-4 with TRBJ2-1, with D tentatively TRBD2 (7 bases). The CDR3 covers 12 residues. The V gene lost 3 bases and the J gene lost 9 bases, with 9 bases spanning the gap.

The chain is built from TRBV7-9 and TRBJ2-6; no firm D call. The germline V gene encodes CDR1 SEHNR and CDR2 FQNEAQ (reference sequence). This CDR3 has 14 amino acids. The ends were cut back, 8 bases at V and 1 base at J, with 9 bases in the middle. The CDR3 DNA sequence: TGTGCCAGCTACCACCTTTCTGGGGCCAACGTCCTGACTTTC. Translated, it gives CASYHLSGANVLTF.

V usage is TRBV4-2 and J usage is TRBJ1-1; 7 bases line up with TRBD1. CDR3 length: 16 amino acids. CDR1 is LGHNA and CDR2 is YNFKEQ in the germline V gene. V lost 0 bases, J lost 3 bases, and 7 bases stayed unmatched. CDR3 DNA sequence: TGTGCCAGCAGCCAAGAACTCACAGGGGCGGACACTGAAGCTTTCTTT. Encoded protein: CASSQELTGADTEAFF.

This clonotype was counted ten times or more. This chain joins TRBV7-8 and TRBJ2-1, with a possible D match to TRBD2 (5 bases). The V end lost 2 bases, the J end lost 3 bases, and 11 bases lay between the germline ends. The germline gives CDR1 SGHVS, CDR2 FQNEAQ. This CDR3 has 15 amino acids. The CDR3 loop reads CASSLLASSYNEQFF. For the CDR3, the DNA is TGTGCCAGCAGCTTATTGGCTAGCAGCTACAATGAGCAGTTCTTC. Drawing the rest from reference TRBV7-8 and TRBJ2-1, the complete variable domain is GAGVSQSPRYKVAKRGQDVALRCDPISGHVSLFWYQQALGQGPEFLTYFQNEAQLDKSGLPSDRFFAERPEGSVSTLKIQRTQQEDSAVYLCASSLLASSYNEQFFGPGTRLTVL.